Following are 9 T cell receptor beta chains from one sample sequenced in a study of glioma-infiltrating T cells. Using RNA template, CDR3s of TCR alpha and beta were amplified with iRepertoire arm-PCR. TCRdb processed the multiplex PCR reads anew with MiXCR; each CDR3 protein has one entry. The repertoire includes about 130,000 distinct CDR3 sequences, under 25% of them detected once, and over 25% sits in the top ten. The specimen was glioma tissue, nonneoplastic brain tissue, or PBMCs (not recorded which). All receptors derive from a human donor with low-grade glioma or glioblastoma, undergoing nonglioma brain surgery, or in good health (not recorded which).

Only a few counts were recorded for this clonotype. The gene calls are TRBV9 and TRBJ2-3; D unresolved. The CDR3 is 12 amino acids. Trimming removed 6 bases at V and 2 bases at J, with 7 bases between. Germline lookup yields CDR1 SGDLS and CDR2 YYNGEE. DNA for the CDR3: TGTGCCAGCAACCAGGACACAGATACGCAGTATTTT. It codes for CASNQDTDTQYF.

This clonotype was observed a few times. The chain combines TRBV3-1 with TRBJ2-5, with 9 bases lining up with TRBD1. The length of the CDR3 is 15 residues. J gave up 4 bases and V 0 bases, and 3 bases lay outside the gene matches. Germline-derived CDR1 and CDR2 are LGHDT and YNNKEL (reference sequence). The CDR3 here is CASSQEGQGSETQYF. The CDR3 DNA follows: TGTGCCAGCAGCCAAGAGGGACAGGGATCAGAGACCCAGTACTTC.

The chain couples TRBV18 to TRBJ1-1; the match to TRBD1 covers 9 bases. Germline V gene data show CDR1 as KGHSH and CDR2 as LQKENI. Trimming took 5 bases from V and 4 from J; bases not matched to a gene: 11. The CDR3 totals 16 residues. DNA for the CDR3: TGTGCCAGCTCATCCGGACAGGGGTCGCTGGGCACTGAAGCTTTCTTT. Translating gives CASSSGQGSLGTEAFF.

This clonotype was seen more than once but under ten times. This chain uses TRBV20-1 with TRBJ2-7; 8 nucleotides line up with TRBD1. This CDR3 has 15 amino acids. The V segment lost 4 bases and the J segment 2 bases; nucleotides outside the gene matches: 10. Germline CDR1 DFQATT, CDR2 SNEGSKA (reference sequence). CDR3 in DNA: TGCAGTGCTAACGGTCGACAGGGGCCAACCTACGAGCAGTACGTC. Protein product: CSANGRQGPTYEQYV.

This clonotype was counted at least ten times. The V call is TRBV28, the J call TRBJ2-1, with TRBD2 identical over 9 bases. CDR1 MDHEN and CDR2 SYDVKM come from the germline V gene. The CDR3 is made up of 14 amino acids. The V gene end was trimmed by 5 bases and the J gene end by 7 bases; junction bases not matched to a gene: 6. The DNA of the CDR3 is TGTGCCAGCAGTGAAGCGGGGGGCGGAAATGAGCAGTTCTTC. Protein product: CASSEAGGGNEQFF.

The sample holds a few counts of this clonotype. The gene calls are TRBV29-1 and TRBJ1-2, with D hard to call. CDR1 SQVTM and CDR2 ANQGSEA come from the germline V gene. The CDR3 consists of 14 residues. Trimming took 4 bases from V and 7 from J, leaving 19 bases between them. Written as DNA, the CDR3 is TGCAGCGTTGTGGTACGGCAGTCCTTCGGTGGCTACACCTTC. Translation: CSVVVRQSFGGYTF.

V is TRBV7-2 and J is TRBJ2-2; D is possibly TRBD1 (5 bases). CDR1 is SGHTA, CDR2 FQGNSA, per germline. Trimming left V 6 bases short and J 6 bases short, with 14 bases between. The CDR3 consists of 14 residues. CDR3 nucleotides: TGTGCCAGCAGTACCGCAGGGTTACCCGGGGAGCTGTTTTTT. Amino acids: CASSTAGLPGELFF.

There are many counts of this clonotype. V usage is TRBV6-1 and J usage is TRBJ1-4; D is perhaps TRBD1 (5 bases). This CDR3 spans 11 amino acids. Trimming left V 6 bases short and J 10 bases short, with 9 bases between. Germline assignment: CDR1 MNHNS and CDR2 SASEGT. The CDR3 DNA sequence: TGTGCCAGCAGCCCTAGGGGAAAACTGTTTTTT. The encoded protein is CASSPRGKLFF.

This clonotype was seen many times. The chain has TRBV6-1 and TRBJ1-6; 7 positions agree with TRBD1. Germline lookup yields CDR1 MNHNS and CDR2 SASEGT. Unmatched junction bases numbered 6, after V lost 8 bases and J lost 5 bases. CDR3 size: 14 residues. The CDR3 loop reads CASHRGQNNSPLHF. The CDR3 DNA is TGTGCCAGCCACCGGGGACAGAATAATTCACCCCTCCACTTT.